This entry lists 3 T cell receptor beta chains sequenced from one sample in a study of shared T cell receptors in the human thymus. The method was immunoSEQ multiplex PCR; TCRdb's version includes in-frame clones alone and lacks a portion of them. The table includes over 650,000 clones, more than 70% detected once. This same sample was also part of a study on human thymus T cells.

Specimen: thymocytes. The receptors derive from a boy in the first two years of life with a congenital heart defect.

V and J are TRBV28 and TRBJ2-1; 11 bases line up with TRBD2. This CDR3 is built from 16 residues. V shed 3 bases and J 7 bases; nucleotides not matched to a gene: 8. Germline loops: CDR1 MDHEN, CDR2 SYDVKM. DNA of the CDR3: TGTGCCAGCAGTTTGAGTATCCTAGCGGGGGGAAATGAGCAGTTCTTC. This encodes CASSLSILAGGNEQFF.

V usage is TRBV4-3 and J usage is TRBJ2-1, with TRBD1 matching over 8 bases. After removal of 0 bases from V and 4 bases from J, the junction contained 5 bases not matched to a gene. The CDR3 contains 16 residues. The germline CDR1 and CDR2 sequences are LGHNA and YSLEER. CDR3 amino acids: CASSQDRDRRYNEQFF. The CDR3 DNA sequence: TGCGCCAGCAGCCAAGACAGGGACAGGCGTTACAATGAGCAGTTCTTC.

This sequence joins TRBV19 and TRBJ1-6; D is undetermined. V lost 5 bases, J lost 9 bases, and 11 bases lay in between. Per the germline V gene, CDR1 is LNHDA and CDR2 is SQIVND (reference sequence). The CDR3 loop spans 13 amino acids. The CDR3 DNA sequence: TGTGCCAGTAGTTGCCCGGGAGGTTCACCCCTCCACTTT. Translated, it gives CASSCPGGSPLHF. Using reference TRBV19 and TRBJ1-6 for the parts outside the CDR3, the full variable domain is DGGITQSPKYLFRKEGQNVTLSCEQNLNHDAMYWYRQDPGQGLRLIYYSQIVNDFQKGDIAEGYSVSREKKESFPLTVTSAQKNPTAFYLCASSCPGGSPLHFGNGTRLTVT.